This is a list of T cell receptor beta chains from one sample in a study of shared clonotypes between healthy human individuals. TCRdb's copy holds only in-frame clones and misses some; the assay was immunoSEQ multiplex PCR. The sample has about 2 million clones, 95% seen once; the top ten hold under 0.15%. The source material was naive CD4+ T cells sorted from blood. The receptors were sampled from a man aged 18 to 35 in good health. Each CDR3 is given with its conserved first and last residue. The order of the fields is clone size, D gene, J gene, V gene, CDR3 DNA, CDR3 protein. A D gene is named only where the DNA matches it firmly. The size of a clone is reported for some rows only, either as once, few or many, or as a class for expanded clones.

once,NA,TRBJ2-3,TRBV5-1,TGCGCCAGCAGCTTGGGGGACTCAACTTTTACGCAGTATTTT,CASSLGDSTFTQYF
once,TRBD1,TRBJ1-6,TRBV6-5,TGTGCCAGCAGTTACTCGAGTGGACAGGGGGTTTCACCCCTCCACTTT,CASSYSSGQGVSPLHF
NA,NA,TRBJ1-1,TRBV2,TGTGCCAGCAGTGTCTCGTCCGGGGCCATGAACACTGAAGCTTTCTTT,CASSVSSGAMNTEAFF
NA,NA,TRBJ1-1,TRBV11-2,TGTGCCAGCAGCCTCGCCCAGGGCACTGAAGCTTTCTTT,CASSLAQGTEAFF
NA,NA,TRBJ1-1,TRBV5-1,TGCGCCAGCAGCTTGGATCCCAGCACTGAAGCTTTCTTT,CASSLDPSTEAFF
NA,NA,TRBJ1-1,TRBV6-1,TGTGCCAGCAATGTACGGGCATTCAGGAACACTGAAGCTTTCTTT,CASNVRAFRNTEAFF
NA,TRBD1,TRBJ2-7,TRBV5-4,TGTGCCAGCAGCTTGGGGGCTGGGACAGGGTCCCACGAGCAGTACTTC,CASSLGAGTGSHEQYF
NA,TRBD2,TRBJ2-1,TRBV4-3,TGCGCCAGCAGCCAAGACGGTCGTGACCCTGGGCGCGGGAGAAGTGAGCAGTTCTTC,CASSQDGRDPGRGRSEQFF
NA,NA,TRBJ2-5,TRBV30,TGTGCCTGGAGCTGGGAGGTCGAGACCCAGTACTTC,CAWSWEVETQYF
NA,NA,TRBJ1-4,TRBV7-2,TGTGCCAGCAGCTTATGGTTTGGAGCAACTAATGAAAAACTGTTTTTT,CASSLWFGATNEKLFF
NA,NA,TRBJ2-7,TRBV4-1,TGCGCCAGCAGCCAAGGCTTAGCGAACCTCTACGAGCAGTACTTC,CASSQGLANLYEQYF
NA,TRBD1,TRBJ1-2,TRBV5-8,TGTGCCAGCAGCTCGGGACAGGCCTATGGCTACACCTTC,CASSSGQAYGYTF
NA,NA,TRBJ1-1,TRBV19,TGTGCCAGTGAACAGTACATGAACACTGAAGCTTTCTTT,CASEQYMNTEAFF
NA,NA,TRBJ2-7,TRBV15,TGTGCCACCTCCCGAATGACAGTTATCGAGCAGTACTTC,CATSRMTVIEQYF
NA,NA,TRBJ2-7,TRBV6-1,TGTGCCAGCCGGAGAGAGTATGGGAACTCCTACGAGCAGTACTTC,CASRREYGNSYEQYF
NA,NA,TRBJ1-3,TRBV10-3,TGTGCCATCAGCTACAGTGAGAAAGCTGGAAACACCATATATTTT,CAISYSEKAGNTIYF
NA,TRBD1,TRBJ1-6,TRBV7-3,TGCGCCAGCAGCCAGAGACAGGGAGGGTTTGCCCTCCACTTT,CASSQRQGGFALHF
NA,NA,TRBJ1-2,TRBV11-2,TGTGCCAGCAGCTCCGAATGGACTGGATATGGCTACACCTTC,CASSSEWTGYGYTF
NA,NA,TRBJ2-7,TRBV5-6,TGTGCCAGCAGCTTCGGTGGGGTTCAGTTTTTGTACGAGCAGTACTTC,CASSFGGVQFLYEQYF
NA,TRBD2,TRBJ2-1,TRBV7-9,TGTGCCAGCAGCTTATTACTAGCGGGGGGCCATGAGCAGTTCTTC,CASSLLLAGGHEQFF
NA,NA,TRBJ2-1,TRBV5-8,TGTGCCAGCAGCCCTGAGTTGAGCTCCTACAATGAGCAGTTCTTC,CASSPELSSYNEQFF
NA,NA,TRBJ2-7,TRBV25-1,TGTGCCAGCAGTGAATATCTCATGGTAAGGTTTTCGGGCGAGCAGTACTTC,CASSEYLMVRFSGEQYF
NA,NA,TRBJ2-7,TRBV5-5,TGTGCCAGCAGCTTAGGCCCGAGAACCTACGAGCAGTACTTC,CASSLGPRTYEQYF
NA,NA,TRBJ2-7,TRBV9,TGTGCCAGCAGTCCCGATTGGTCTTTCGACGAGCAGTACTTC,CASSPDWSFDEQYF
NA,NA,TRBJ1-1,TRBV6-5,TGTGCCAGCAGTACCATCAACACTGAAGCTTTCTTT,CASSTINTEAFF
NA,NA,TRBJ1-2,TRBV6-6,TGTGCCAGCAGTCCTACGGAAGGCGGCTACACCTTC,CASSPTEGGYTF
NA,NA,TRBJ2-1,TRBV2,TGTGCCAGCAGTGAAGTAGGTGGCGGCACCCGAAATGAGCAGTTCTTC,CASSEVGGGTRNEQFF
NA,NA,TRBJ1-2,TRBV7-9,TGTGCCAGTGACTCGACAGATGACTATGGCTACACCTTC,CASDSTDDYGYTF